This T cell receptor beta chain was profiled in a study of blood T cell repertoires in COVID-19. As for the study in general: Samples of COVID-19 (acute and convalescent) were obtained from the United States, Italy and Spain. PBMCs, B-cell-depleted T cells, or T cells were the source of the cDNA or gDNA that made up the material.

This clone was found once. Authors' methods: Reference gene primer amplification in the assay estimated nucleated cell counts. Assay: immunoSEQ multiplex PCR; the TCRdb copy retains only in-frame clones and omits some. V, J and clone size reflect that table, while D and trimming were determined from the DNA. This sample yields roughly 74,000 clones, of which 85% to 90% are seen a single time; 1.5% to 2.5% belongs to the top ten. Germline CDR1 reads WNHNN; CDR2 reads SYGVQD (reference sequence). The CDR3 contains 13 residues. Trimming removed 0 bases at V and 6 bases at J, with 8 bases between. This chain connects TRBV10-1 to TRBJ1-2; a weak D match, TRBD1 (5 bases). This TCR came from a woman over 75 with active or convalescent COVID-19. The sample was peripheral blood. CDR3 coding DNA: TGCGCCAGCAGTGAGTCTACGGGGGATGGCTACACCTTC. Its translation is CASSESTGDGYTF.